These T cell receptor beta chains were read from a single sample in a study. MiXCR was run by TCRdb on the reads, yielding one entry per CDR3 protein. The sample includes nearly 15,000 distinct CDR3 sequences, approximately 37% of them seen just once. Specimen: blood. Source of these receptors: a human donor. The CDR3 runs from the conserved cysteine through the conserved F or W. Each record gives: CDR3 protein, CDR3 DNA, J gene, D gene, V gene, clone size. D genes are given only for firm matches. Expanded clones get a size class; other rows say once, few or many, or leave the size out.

CDR3aa: CAWSAGRELAKNIQYF
CDR3nt: TGTGCCTGGAGTGCCGGGCGGGAGCTAGCCAAAAACATTCAGTACTTC
j_gene: TRBJ2-4
d_gene: TRBD2
v_gene: TRBV30
abundance: many

CDR3aa: CASSQEGASGIPDTQYF
CDR3nt: TGTGCCAGCAGCCAAGAAGGGGCTAGCGGGATCCCAGATACGCAGTATTTT
j_gene: TRBJ2-3
d_gene: TRBD2
v_gene: TRBV4-2
abundance: many

CDR3aa: CASSPRSFSGANVLTF
CDR3nt: TGTGCCAGCAGCCCCCGCTCCTTCTCTGGGGCCAACGTCCTGACTTTC
j_gene: TRBJ2-6
d_gene: -
v_gene: TRBV4-2
abundance: medium-sized

CDR3aa: CALKRTDTQYF
CDR3nt: TGTGCCTTAAAAAGGACAGATACGCAGTATTTT
j_gene: TRBJ2-3
d_gene: -
v_gene: TRBV30
abundance: medium-sized

CDR3aa: CASSLEWEAGNTIYF
CDR3nt: TGCGCCAGCAGCTTGGAGTGGGAGGCTGGAAACACCATATATTTT
j_gene: TRBJ1-3
d_gene: -
v_gene: TRBV5-1
abundance: many

CDR3aa: CASSQGERDTQYF
CDR3nt: TGTGCCAGCAGCCAAGGAGAACGGGATACGCAGTATTTT
j_gene: TRBJ2-3
d_gene: -
v_gene: TRBV4-2
abundance: medium-sized

CDR3aa: CASSQVSGSGSGLNEQFF
CDR3nt: TGTGCCAGCAGCCAAGTATCAGGGAGCGGGAGCGGGCTCAATGAGCAGTTCTTC
j_gene: TRBJ2-1
d_gene: TRBD2
v_gene: TRBV4-2
abundance: many

CDR3aa: CASSLNGGLYEQYF
CDR3nt: TGCGCCAGCAGCTTAAACGGGGGACTTTACGAGCAGTACTTC
j_gene: TRBJ2-7
d_gene: -
v_gene: TRBV5-1
abundance: many

CDR3aa: CSVRPGQGAKYAILCSPLHF
CDR3nt: TGCAGCGTTAGACCGGGACAGGGGGCTAAATACGCCATCCTTTGTTCACCCCTCCACTTT
j_gene: TRBJ1-6
d_gene: TRBD1
v_gene: TRBV29-1
abundance: many

CDR3aa: CASSGTGAPNTEAFF
CDR3nt: TGTGCCAGCAGCGGCACAGGGGCCCCGAACACTGAAGCTTTCTTT
j_gene: TRBJ1-1
d_gene: TRBD1
v_gene: TRBV14
abundance: -

CDR3aa: CASSYEQAGGPPGELFF
CDR3nt: TGTGCCAGCAGTTACGAACAAGCGGGAGGGCCTCCCGGGGAGCTGTTTTTT
j_gene: TRBJ2-2
d_gene: TRBD2
v_gene: TRBV6-2/TRBV6-3
abundance: few

CDR3aa: CASSPDLAKNIQYF
CDR3nt: TGTGCCAGCTCACCAGATCTAGCCAAAAACATTCAGTACTTC
j_gene: TRBJ2-4
d_gene: -
v_gene: TRBV18
abundance: many

CDR3aa: CASSPSTGSNQPQQFF
CDR3nt: TGTGCCAGCTCACCTTCAACAGGGTCCAATCAGCCCCAGCAGTTCTTC
j_gene: TRBJ2-1
d_gene: -
v_gene: TRBV18
abundance: -

CDR3aa: CAWSVKQGGIQPQHF
CDR3nt: TGTGCCTGGAGTGTAAAACAGGGTGGCATTCAGCCCCAGCATTTT
j_gene: TRBJ1-5
d_gene: -
v_gene: TRBV30
abundance: -

CDR3aa: CASSVLGQIVGYTF
CDR3nt: TGTGCCAGCAGCGTTCTGGGACAGATTGTTGGCTACACCTTC
j_gene: TRBJ1-2
d_gene: TRBD1
v_gene: TRBV7-2
abundance: -